What follows describes a single T cell receptor beta chain. The antigen remains undetermined. This entry comes from a study of identical twins. General study results and limits: Out-of-frame beta chain sequences displayed weaker excess sharing between twins.

The CDR3 sequence is 15 residues long. CDR1 is WNHNN, CDR2 SYGVQD, per germline (reference sequence). V lost 3 bases and J lost 6, with 15 bases in between. With template switching, a universal primer site was added, and the cDNA carried unique molecular identifiers. TCRdb re-called the 5' RACE reads through MiXCR, storing one row per CDR3 protein. The sample records around 480,000 distinct CDR3 sequences, 13% to 15% being singletons. These data also formed part of another study, on yellow fever vaccine responses in identical twins.

The rearrangement links TRBV10-1 to TRBJ2-1; TRBD2 might be the D (6 bases). This clonotype originated in a woman under 30 in good health. Sequenced sample: CD4+ T cells sorted from blood. Written as DNA, the CDR3 is TGCGCCAGCAGTGAAATGGGGGGAGAGGTCAATGAGCAGTTCTTC. This gives the protein CASSEMGGEVNEQFF.